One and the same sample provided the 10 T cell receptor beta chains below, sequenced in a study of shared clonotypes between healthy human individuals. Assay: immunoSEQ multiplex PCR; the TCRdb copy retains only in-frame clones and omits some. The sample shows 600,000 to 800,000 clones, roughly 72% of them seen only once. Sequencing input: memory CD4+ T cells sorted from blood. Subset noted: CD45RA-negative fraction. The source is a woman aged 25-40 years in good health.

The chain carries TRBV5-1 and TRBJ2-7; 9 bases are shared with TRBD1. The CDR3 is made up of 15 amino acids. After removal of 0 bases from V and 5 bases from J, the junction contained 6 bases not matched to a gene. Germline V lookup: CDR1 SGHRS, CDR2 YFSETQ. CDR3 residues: CASSLAGTGNHEQYF. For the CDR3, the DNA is TGCGCCAGCAGCTTGGCCGGGACAGGGAACCACGAGCAGTACTTC.

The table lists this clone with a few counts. CDR3 residues: CASSIAGGTLELFF. CDR3 nucleotides: TGTGCCAGTAGTATAGCGGGAGGCACACTTGAGCTGTTTTTT. The V gene is TRBV19, the J gene TRBJ2-2; the match to TRBD2 covers 7 bases. CDR3 length: 14 residues. In germline, CDR1 is LNHDA, CDR2 SQIVND (reference sequence). The J segment lost 11 bases and the V segment lost 1 base, leaving 7 bases of the junction unmatched.

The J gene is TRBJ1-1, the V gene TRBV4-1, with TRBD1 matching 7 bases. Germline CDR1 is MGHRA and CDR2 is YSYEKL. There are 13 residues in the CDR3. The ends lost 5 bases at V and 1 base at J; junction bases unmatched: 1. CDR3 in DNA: TGCGCCAGCAGCGGGACAGCGAACACTGAAGCTTTCTTT. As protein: CASSGTANTEAFF.

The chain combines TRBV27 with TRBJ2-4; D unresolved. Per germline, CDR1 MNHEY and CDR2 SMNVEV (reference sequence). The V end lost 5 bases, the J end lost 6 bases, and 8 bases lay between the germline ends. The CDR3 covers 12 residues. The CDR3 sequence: CASSPASNIQYF. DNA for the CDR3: TGTGCCAGCAGTCCCGCGTCAAACATTCAGTACTTC.

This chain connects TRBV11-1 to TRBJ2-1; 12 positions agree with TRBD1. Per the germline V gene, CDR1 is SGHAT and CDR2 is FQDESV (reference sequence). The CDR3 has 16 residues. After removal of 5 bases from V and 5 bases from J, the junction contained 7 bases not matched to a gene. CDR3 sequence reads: CASSPRDRGQDNEQFF. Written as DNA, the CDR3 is TGTGCCAGCAGCCCTCGGGACAGGGGGCAGGACAATGAGCAGTTCTTC.

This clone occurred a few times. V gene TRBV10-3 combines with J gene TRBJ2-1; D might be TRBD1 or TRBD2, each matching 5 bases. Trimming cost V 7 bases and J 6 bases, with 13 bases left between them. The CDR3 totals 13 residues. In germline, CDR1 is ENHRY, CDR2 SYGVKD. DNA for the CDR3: TGTGCCATCACCGGGGACCCAGGCAATGAGCAGTTCTTC. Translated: CAITGDPGNEQFF.

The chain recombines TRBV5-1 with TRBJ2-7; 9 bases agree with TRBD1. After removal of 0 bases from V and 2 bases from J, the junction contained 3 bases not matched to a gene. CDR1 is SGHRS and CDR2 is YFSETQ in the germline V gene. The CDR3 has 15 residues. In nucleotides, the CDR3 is TGCGCCAGCAGCTTGGCCACAGGGGGCCCCTACGAGCAGTACTTC. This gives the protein CASSLATGGPYEQYF.

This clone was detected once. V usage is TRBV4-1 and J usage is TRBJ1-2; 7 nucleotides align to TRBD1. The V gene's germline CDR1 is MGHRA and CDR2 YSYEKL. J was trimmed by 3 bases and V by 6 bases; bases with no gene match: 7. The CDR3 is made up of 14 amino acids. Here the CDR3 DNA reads TGCGCCAGCAGTCCCACAGGGGTTTACTATGGCTACACCTTC. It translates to CASSPTGVYYGYTF.

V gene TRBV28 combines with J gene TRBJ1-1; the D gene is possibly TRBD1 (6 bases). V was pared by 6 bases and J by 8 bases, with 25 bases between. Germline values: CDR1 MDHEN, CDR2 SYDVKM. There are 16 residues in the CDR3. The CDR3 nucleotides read TGTGCCAGCAGGTCAGCGACAGGAACCGGCCCCAACGAAGCTTTCTTT. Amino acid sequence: CASRSATGTGPNEAFF.

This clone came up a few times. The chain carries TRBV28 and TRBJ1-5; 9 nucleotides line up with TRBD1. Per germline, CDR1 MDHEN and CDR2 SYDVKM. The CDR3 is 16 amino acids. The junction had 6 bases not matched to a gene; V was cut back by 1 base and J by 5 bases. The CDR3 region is CASSLYDRGGHQPQHF. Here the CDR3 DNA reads TGTGCCAGCAGTTTATATGACAGGGGGGGACATCAGCCCCAGCATTTT.